Below are 21 T cell receptor beta chains sequenced from a single sample in a study of cytomegalovirus exposure and HLA in healthy donors. PCR employed 60 Vbeta and 13 Jbeta primers. Data came from immunoSEQ multiplex PCR; TCRdb stores just in-frame clones and leaves some out. Among some 100,000 clones listed, roughly 80% were seen once. The sequenced sample consisted of PBMCs. Receptors originate from a woman aged 45-65 years in good health and CMV-seropositive.

The chain uses TRBV29-1 and TRBJ2-6, with 12 bases identical to TRBD1. Looked up from germline, CDR1 is SQVTM and CDR2 is ANQGSEA. This CDR3 has 17 amino acids. V was clipped by 5 bases and J by 4 bases; unmatched bases: 9. In DNA, the CDR3 is TGCAGCGTTAGGGACAGGGGGCTTGTAACCGGGGCCAACGTCCTGACTTTC. Translated, it gives CSVRDRGLVTGANVLTF.

This CDR3 is CASSDGTPTYEQYF. In DNA, the CDR3 is TGTGCCAGCAGTGACGGGACACCCACCTACGAGCAGTACTTC. J is TRBJ2-7 and V is TRBV27, with a weak D call TRBD1 (6 bases). The germline gives CDR1 MNHEY, CDR2 SMNVEV (reference sequence). V lost 5 bases and J 2 bases, leaving 13 bases between the germline ends. This CDR3 has 14 amino acids.

In this sample, this clone turned up a few times. The V gene is TRBV6-5, the J gene TRBJ1-1; a weak D match, TRBD1 (5 bases). The V gene lost 0 bases and the J gene lost 11 bases, with 13 bases spanning the gap. There are 13 residues in the CDR3. Germline CDR1 and CDR2: MNHEY and SVGAGI. Here the CDR3 DNA reads TGTGCCAGCAGTTACTCGGGGGGTCTTCGGGCTTTCTTT. Its protein is CASSYSGGLRAFF.

This rearrangement joins TRBV7-6 to TRBJ2-5; D is unresolved. With 1 base removed from V and 4 bases from J, the gap between germline ends came to 7 bases. The CDR3 spans 13 residues. Germline V CDR1 and CDR2: SGHVS, FNYEAQ. CDR3 protein: CASSLGTGETQYF. The CDR3 DNA reads TGTGCCAGCAGCTTAGGCACTGGAGAGACCCAGTACTTC.

This chain uses TRBV7-9 with TRBJ1-1, with TRBD1 matching over 7 bases. The germline CDR1 and CDR2 sequences are SEHNR and FQNEAQ (reference sequence). The CDR3 is 14 residues long. The J segment lost 8 bases and the V segment lost 4 bases, leaving 10 bases of the junction unmatched. This chain's CDR3 is CASSSGYRDSEAFF. CDR3 coding DNA: TGTGCCAGCAGCTCAGGGTACCGGGACAGCGAAGCTTTCTTT.

This sequence joins TRBV29-1 and TRBJ2-7, with TRBD2 identical over 9 bases. Germline V CDR1 and CDR2: SQVTM, ANQGSEA. CDR3 length: 12 amino acids. Losses at the gene ends were 7 bases for V and 3 bases for J; bases not matched to a gene: 4. Here the CDR3 reads CSGRGRGYEQYF. CDR3 in DNA: TGCAGCGGCCGCGGGAGGGGCTACGAGCAGTACTTC.

The chain couples TRBV5-6 to TRBJ1-2; D is uncertain. Germline CDR1 is SGHDT and CDR2 is YYEEEE. Trimming took off 0 bases at V and 2 bases at J, with 14 bases between the two ends. The CDR3 is made up of 16 amino acids. CDR3 in amino acids: CASSLVASGGNYGYTF. The CDR3 DNA sequence: TGTGCCAGCAGCTTGGTGGCGTCCGGCGGCAACTATGGCTACACCTTC.

This chain uses TRBV19 with TRBJ2-3, with TRBD1 matching 8 bases. V lost 8 bases and J lost 4; bases outside the gene matches: 2. The CDR3 totals 12 residues. The V gene's germline CDR1 is LNHDA and CDR2 SQIVND (reference sequence). The CDR3 region is CASRQGPDTQYF. Written as DNA, the CDR3 is TGTGCCAGTCGACAGGGGCCAGATACGCAGTATTTT.

V is TRBV7-2 and J is TRBJ2-3, with 7 bases that match TRBD2. V was clipped by 1 base and J by 6 bases; unmatched bases: 4. This CDR3 has 14 residues. Germline CDR1 is SGHTA and CDR2 is FQGNSA. The CDR3 DNA reads as TGTGCCAGCAGCTTAGGGCGGGGGTCGGATACGCAGTATTTT. It translates to CASSLGRGSDTQYF. Based on the CDR3 plus reference TRBV7-2 and TRBJ2-3, the full variable domain is GAGVSQSPSNKVTEKGKDVELRCDPISGHTALYWYRQSLGQGLEFLIYFQGNSAPDKSGLPSDRFSAERTGGSVSTLTIQRTQQEDSAVYLCASSLGRGSDTQYFGPGTRLTVL.

A remark on this clone: Germline is not matched at one junction end, which may reflect a read error. This chain connects TRBV27 to TRBJ2-6; 11 nucleotides match TRBD1. Germline lookup yields CDR1 MNHEY and CDR2 SMNVEV (reference sequence). This CDR3 contains 17 residues. CDR3 bases: TGTGCCAGCAGTAAGGACAGGGGGCCTTCTGGGGCCAACGGCCTGACTTTC. Its translation is CASSKDRGPSGANGLTF. The complete variable domain, with remaining parts taken from reference TRBV27 and TRBJ2-6, reads EAQVTQNPRYLITVTGKKLTVTCSQNMNHEYMSWYRQDPGLGLRQIYYSMNVEVTDKGDVPEGYKVSRKEKRNFPLILESPSPNQTSLYFCASSKDRGPSGANGLTFGAGSRLTVL.

The chain couples TRBV6-5 to TRBJ2-1, with 11 bases matching TRBD1. The ends lost 4 bases at V and 6 bases at J; junction bases unmatched: 8. The CDR3 totals 16 residues. CDR1 is MNHEY and CDR2 is SVGAGI in the germline V gene. The CDR3 nucleotides are TGTGCCAGCAGTTCAACCGGGACAGGGGGAGGCAATGAGCAGTTCTTC. It is translated as CASSSTGTGGGNEQFF.

This chain links TRBV18 with TRBJ2-3; the D is unclear. The CDR3 is 13 amino acids. Trimming cost V 5 bases and J 2 bases, with 8 bases left between them. Germline values: CDR1 KGHSH, CDR2 LQKENI. As DNA, the CDR3 is TGTGCCAGCTCATCCGGGTTCACAGATACGCAGTATTTT. Translation: CASSSGFTDTQYF.

The chain is built from TRBV2 and TRBJ2-3; 10 bases align to TRBD2. The CDR3 loop spans 17 amino acids. Germline-derived CDR1 and CDR2 are SNHLY and FYNNEI. Trimming cost V 4 bases and J 3 bases; bases outside gene matches: 10. The CDR3 sequence: CASSGASGSRGTDTQYF. The CDR3, as DNA: TGTGCCAGCAGTGGGGCTAGCGGGAGTAGGGGGACAGATACGCAGTATTTT.

This rearrangement joins TRBV9 to TRBJ2-1, with D possibly matching TRBD1 (6 bases). The germline V gene has CDR1 SGDLS and CDR2 YYNGEE. The V gene lost 0 bases and the J gene lost 4 bases, with 11 bases spanning the gap. This CDR3 is 15 amino acids long. DNA of the CDR3: TGTGCCAGCAGCGTAGCCCCCGACAGGTACAATGAGCAGTTCTTC. It encodes CASSVAPDRYNEQFF.

The chain combines TRBV5-1 with TRBJ1-2; the D gene is possibly TRBD1 (5 bases). Trimming stripped 4 bases from V and 2 bases from J, with 12 bases between. Germline-derived CDR1 and CDR2 are SGHRS and YFSETQ. The CDR3 contains 14 residues. CDR3 sequence reads: CASSPDTLNYGYTF. CDR3 coding DNA: TGCGCCAGCAGCCCGGACACCCTCAACTATGGCTACACCTTC.

The gene calls are TRBV4-3 and TRBJ2-7; 9 bases map to TRBD1. The J segment lost 0 bases and the V segment lost 3 bases, leaving 3 bases of the junction unmatched. The germline V gene has CDR1 LGHNA and CDR2 YSLEER. The CDR3 contains 15 residues. CDR3 sequence: CASSHGQGPSYEQYF. For the CDR3, the DNA is TGCGCCAGCAGCCATGGACAGGGGCCCTCCTACGAGCAGTACTTC.

This clone was seen only once. The rearrangement links TRBV6-1 to TRBJ2-1; 7 nucleotides agree with TRBD1. Per the germline V gene, CDR1 is MNHNS and CDR2 is SASEGT. The CDR3 spans 16 residues. V lost 4 bases, J lost 5 bases, and 11 bases stayed unmatched. This chain's CDR3 is CASSVRGEGAHNEQFF. CDR3 sequence (DNA): TGTGCCAGCAGTGTCCGCGGAGAGGGGGCCCACAATGAGCAGTTCTTC.

The chain couples TRBV5-1 to TRBJ2-5; TRBD2 aligns across 8 bases. The CDR3 is 14 residues long. The V and J ends lost 4 bases and 5 bases, in that order; junction bases with no gene match: 7. Germline V gene lookup returns CDR1 SGHRS and CDR2 YFSETQ. For the CDR3, the DNA is TGCGCCAGCAGCCAAGCGGGGGCCCCGGAGACCCAGTACTTC. Translating gives CASSQAGAPETQYF.

J is TRBJ2-7 and V is TRBV27; 12 bases match TRBD2. The V gene's germline CDR1 is MNHEY and CDR2 SMNVEV (reference sequence). Trimming removed 6 bases from V and 2 bases from J; junction bases left unmatched: 2. CDR3 length equals 14 residues. The CDR3 DNA is TGTGCCAGCAGCAGGACTAGCGGGACCTACGAGCAGTACTTC. It specifies CASSRTSGTYEQYF.

The chain joins TRBV5-5 to TRBJ1-5; D remains ambiguous. V lost 0 bases to trimming and J lost 1 base, with 5 bases between them. The CDR3 is made up of 14 amino acids. Per germline, CDR1 SGHKS and CDR2 YYEKEE (reference sequence). The CDR3 spells CASSLVFSNQPQHF. The CDR3 bases are TGTGCCAGCAGCTTGGTCTTCAGCAATCAGCCCCAGCATTTT.

The V gene is TRBV5-5, the J gene TRBJ2-7; 12 nucleotides line up with TRBD2. CDR1 is SGHKS and CDR2 is YYEKEE in the germline V gene (reference sequence). V lost 4 bases to trimming and J lost 2 bases; unmatched junction nucleotides: 4. The CDR3 is 15 amino acids. DNA of the CDR3: TGTGCCAGCAGCCAGACTAGCGGGGGTACCTACGAGCAGTACTTC. This encodes CASSQTSGGTYEQYF.